A single TCR beta chain is shown here with its context. CDR3 length: 17 amino acids. J was trimmed by 5 bases and V by 5 bases; bases with no gene match: 11. Germline assignment: CDR1 MNHEY and CDR2 SVGEGT. Profiling relied on immunoSEQ multiplex PCR, and the TCRdb table lists in-frame clones only, not all of them. The data show some 69,000 clones, around 80% seen once. This entry is derived from a study of blood T cell repertoires in COVID-19. Across the study: Samples taken during acute and convalescent COVID-19 were collected in the United States, Italy and Spain. The cDNA or gDNA used as material had been derived from T cells, B-cell-depleted T cells, or PBMCs.

The source is a man older than 75 with active or convalescent COVID-19. The sequencing input was peripheral blood. This chain uses TRBV6-2 or TRBV6-3 with TRBJ2-5; 13 nucleotides agree with TRBD2. The CDR3 spells CASSAQLLAGGHETQYF. In DNA form, the CDR3 reads TGTGCCAGCAGTGCACAATTACTAGCGGGAGGGCATGAGACCCAGTACTTC.